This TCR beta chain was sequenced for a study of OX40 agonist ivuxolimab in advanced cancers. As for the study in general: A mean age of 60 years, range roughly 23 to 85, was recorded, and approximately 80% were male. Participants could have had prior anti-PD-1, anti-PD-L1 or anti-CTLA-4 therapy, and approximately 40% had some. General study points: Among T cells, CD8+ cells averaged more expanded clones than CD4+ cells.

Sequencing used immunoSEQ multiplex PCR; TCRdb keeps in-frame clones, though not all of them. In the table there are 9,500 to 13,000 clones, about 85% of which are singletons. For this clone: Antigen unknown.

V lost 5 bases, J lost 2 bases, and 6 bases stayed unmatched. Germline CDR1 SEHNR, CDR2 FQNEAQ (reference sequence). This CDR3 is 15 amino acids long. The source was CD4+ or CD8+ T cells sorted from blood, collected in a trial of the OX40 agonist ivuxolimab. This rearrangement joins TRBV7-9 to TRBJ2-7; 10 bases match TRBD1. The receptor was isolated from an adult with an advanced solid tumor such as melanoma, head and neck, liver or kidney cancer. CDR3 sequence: CASSPRQGATYEQYF. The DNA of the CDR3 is TGTGCCAGCAGCCCGAGACAGGGGGCTACCTACGAGCAGTACTTC.